These T cell receptor beta chains were read from a single sample in a study of memory CD8 T cells in hepatitis C reinfection. Clones were sequenced by immunoSEQ multiplex PCR, and TCRdb holds only the in-frame ones, with some missing. The repertoire holds about 47,000 clones, around 87% seen once, with around 1.2% in the top ten. Sequenced input: naive CD8+ T cells sorted from blood. These TCRs come from a man in his late teens or twenties with hepatitis C virus infection. CDR3s include the opening cysteine and the closing phenylalanine or tryptophan. Each record gives: V gene, J gene, clone size, D gene, CDR3 protein, CDR3 DNA. D genes are given only for firm matches. Not every row has a clone size; where given, it reads once, few, many or a size class.

TRBV28,TRBJ2-7,few,TRBD1,CASVEWGQGSYEQYF,TGTGCCAGCGTCGAATGGGGACAGGGTTCCTACGAGCAGTACTTC
TRBV7-9,TRBJ1-1,-,-,CASSLGGGTEAFF,TGTGCCAGCAGCTTAGGCGGGGGCACTGAAGCTTTCTTT
TRBV11-2,TRBJ2-2,-,TRBD2,CASRTSGGVNTGELFF,TGTGCCAGCAGAACTAGCGGGGGGGTAAACACCGGGGAGCTGTTTTTT
TRBV5-1,TRBJ2-2,-,-,CASSFNGRSTGELFF,TGCGCCAGCAGCTTTAATGGCCGCTCCACCGGGGAGCTGTTTTTT
TRBV2,TRBJ1-1,-,TRBD1,CASKFGTGGLRNTEAFF,TGTGCCAGCAAGTTCGGGACAGGGGGCCTTCGGAACACTGAAGCTTTCTTT
TRBV6-1,TRBJ2-1,-,-,CASSAQGNNEQFF,TGTGCCAGCAGCGCACAGGGAAACAATGAGCAGTTCTTC
TRBV7-9,TRBJ1-3,-,TRBD1,CASSLNAGQGGNTIYF,TGTGCCAGCAGCCTGAATGCGGGACAGGGGGGAAACACCATATATTTT
TRBV4-3,TRBJ2-3,-,TRBD2,CASSQDNQIAGGSTDTQYF,TGCGCCAGCAGCCAAGATAATCAGATAGCGGGGGGAAGCACAGATACGCAGTATTTT
TRBV27,TRBJ1-2,-,-,CASRAFGGLVYGYTF,TGTGCCAGCAGGGCCTTCGGGGGGCTGGTTTATGGCTACACCTTC
TRBV19,TRBJ2-1,-,-,CASSISGGAYNEQFF,TGTGCCAGTAGTATATCGGGGGGCGCCTACAATGAGCAGTTCTTC
TRBV18,TRBJ2-7,-,TRBD1,CASSEITGGPVEQYF,TGTGCCAGCTCCGAAATCACAGGGGGTCCGGTCGAGCAGTACTTC
TRBV27,TRBJ1-2,-,-,CASSALVPGADGYTF,TGTGCCAGCAGTGCCCTCGTCCCAGGGGCGGATGGCTACACCTTC
TRBV5-6,TRBJ2-4,-,TRBD2,CASSGGVGPQNIQYF,TGTGCCAGCAGCGGGGGGGTGGGGCCCCAAAACATTCAGTACTTC
TRBV14,TRBJ2-3,-,TRBD1,CASSLRPGQTSTDTQYF,TGTGCCAGCAGCCTCCGCCCGGGACAGACAAGCACAGATACGCAGTATTTT
TRBV7-3,TRBJ2-1,-,TRBD2,CASSPTPLLAGANEQFF,TGTGCCAGCAGCCCCACCCCCTTACTAGCGGGAGCAAATGAGCAGTTCTTC